These 27 T cell receptor beta chains share one sample of origin, sequenced in a study of human T cells and chemical hapten exposure. Described time point: pre-sensitization, week 0. Treatment of the sample: therapeutic diphenylcyclopropenone sensitization with weekly scalp DPC. TCRdb analysed the RACE reads with MiXCR anew, one entry per CDR3 protein. The profile shows under 200,000 distinct CDR3 sequences, 30% of them singletons. The sequencing used whole blood, collected in connection with sensitization to the hapten diphenylcyclopropenone (DPC). The source of these receptors is a woman aged 30 to 39 with alopecia areata. Some clones in this sample may be carry-over from other donors' samples.

The rearrangement links TRBV20-1 to TRBJ2-2, with TRBD1 identical over 8 bases. Unmatched junction bases numbered 4, after V lost 5 bases and J lost 5 bases. The CDR3 consists of 13 residues. Per germline, CDR1 DFQATT and CDR2 SNEGSKA (reference sequence). The CDR3 nucleotides read TGCAGTGCTGGACAGGGCTGGACCGGGGAGCTGTTTTTT. Protein product: CSAGQGWTGELFF.

CDR3 in amino acids: CSGGQGVWQPQHF. CDR3 in DNA: TGCAGTGGGGGGCAGGGGGTGTGGCAGCCCCAGCATTTT. This chain joins TRBV20-1 and TRBJ1-5, with 7 bases aligning to TRBD1. Germline CDR1 reads DFQATT; CDR2 reads SNEGSKA (reference sequence). Trimming at V came to 7 bases and at J to 7 bases, leaving 10 bases not matched to a gene. The CDR3 has 13 residues.

The chain uses TRBV27 and TRBJ2-7, with D perhaps matching TRBD1 (7 bases). The germline V and J ends were trimmed by 1 base and 1 base, with 14 bases remaining between them. Germline V gene lookup returns CDR1 MNHEY and CDR2 SMNVEV (reference sequence). This CDR3 is 16 amino acids long. CDR3 sequence (DNA): TGTGCCAGCAGTTTATGGTCCAGGGGGGCGTCCTACGAGCAGTACTTC. Translation: CASSLWSRGASYEQYF.

Ten or more counts support this clonotype. This chain connects TRBV29-1 to TRBJ2-2; D unclear. CDR3 length: 11 residues. Germline V gene data show CDR1 as SQVTM and CDR2 as ANQGSEA. V was cut by 4 bases and J by 2 bases, with 2 bases left in between. The CDR3 here is CSVANTGELFF. DNA for the CDR3: TGCAGCGTTGCTAACACCGGGGAGCTGTTTTTT.

The sample holds a few counts of this clonotype. This chain uses TRBV6-5 with TRBJ1-6; weak D call: TRBD1 (5 bases). From germline, CDR1 is MNHEY and CDR2 SVGAGI. V lost 3 bases and J 3 bases, leaving 12 bases between the germline ends. The CDR3 contains 16 residues. The CDR3, as DNA: TGTGCCAGCAGTTATACGGACAACCTCTATAATTCACCCCTCCACTTT. Amino acid sequence: CASSYTDNLYNSPLHF.

This clonotype has a count of ten or more. V usage is TRBV29-1 and J usage is TRBJ2-1; D remains unclear. The CDR3 runs 12 residues. Per germline, CDR1 SQVTM and CDR2 ANQGSEA. The V end was cut by 2 bases, the J end by 7 bases, with 9 bases between. DNA of the CDR3: TGCAGCGTTGAATTTATGAATAATGAGCAGTTCTTC. It is translated as CSVEFMNNEQFF.

This clonotype has just a few counts. The V and J genes are TRBV15 and TRBJ2-1; perhaps TRBD1 as D (5 bases). The CDR3 is 14 residues long. Germline CDR1 reads LNHNV; CDR2 reads YYDKDF (reference sequence). Trimming removed 0 bases from V and 11 bases from J, with 14 bases in between. CDR3 nucleotide sequence: TGTGCCACCAGCAGAGACAGGGCCCAAAAGCAGCAGTTCTTC. Translated, it gives CATSRDRAQKQQFF.

The rearrangement joins TRBV7-3 to TRBJ2-1; D may be TRBD1 or TRBD2 (6 bases each). V was trimmed by 1 base and J by 6 bases, leaving 13 bases between them. CDR3 length equals 15 residues. The germline gives CDR1 SGHTA, CDR2 FQGTGA. The CDR3 coding sequence is TGTGCCAGCAGCTTAAACCGAGGGGGACTCAATGAGCAGTTCTTC. Translation: CASSLNRGGLNEQFF.

This chain uses TRBV10-3 with TRBJ1-1; 7 bases line up with TRBD1. From germline, CDR1 is ENHRY and CDR2 SYGVKD. CDR3 length equals 14 residues. Losses at the gene ends were 5 bases for V and 3 bases for J; bases not matched to a gene: 6. For the CDR3, the DNA is TGTGCCATCAGTAACAGGGGTCTGGACACTGAAGCTTTCTTT. Encoded protein: CAISNRGLDTEAFF.

This clonotype came up a few times. The gene calls are TRBV5-6 and TRBJ2-5, with D possibly matching TRBD2 (6 bases). V was pared by 3 bases and J by 4 bases, with 16 bases between. Germline V CDR1 and CDR2: SGHDT, YYEEEE. The CDR3 length is 15 residues. The chain's CDR3 is CASSSPGLGGETQYF. As DNA, the CDR3 is TGTGCCAGCAGCTCTCCGGGACTTGGTGGAGAGACCCAGTACTTC.

This clonotype appeared a few times. This sequence joins TRBV7-2 and TRBJ1-2; D not resolved. Trimming removed 5 bases from V and 8 bases from J, with 18 bases in between. CDR3 length: 14 residues. Germline V lookup: CDR1 SGHTA, CDR2 FQGNSA. CDR3 bases: TGTGCCAGCAGCCCGGCAGCAGTTGCCAGCGGCTACACCTTC. This gives the protein CASSPAAVASGYTF.

The gene calls are TRBV5-8 and TRBJ2-5, with 7 bases matching TRBD1. V shed 3 bases and J 4 bases; nucleotides not matched to a gene: 9. Germline CDR1 reads SGHTS; CDR2 reads YDEGEE. This CDR3 spans 15 amino acids. CDR3 nucleotides: TGTGCCAGCAGCTCCCAGACAGGGTTCAGAGAGACCCAGTACTTC. It yields the protein CASSSQTGFRETQYF.

This clonotype came up a few times. J is TRBJ2-5 and V is TRBV18, with 9 bases matching TRBD1. CDR3 length: 14 residues. With V trimmed by 5 bases and J by 2 bases, 3 bases remained unmatched. Germline CDR1 reads KGHSH; CDR2 reads LQKENI. The CDR3 DNA is TGTGCCAGCTCAATTGGACAGGGGCAAGAGACCCAGTACTTC. Protein: CASSIGQGQETQYF.

The chain recombines TRBV28 with TRBJ2-3, with 7 bases that match TRBD2. CDR1 MDHEN and CDR2 SYDVKM come from the germline V gene. This CDR3 comprises 17 residues. With V trimmed by 1 base and J by 1 base, 8 bases remained unmatched. CDR3 nucleotide sequence: TGTGCCAGCAGTTTATCGGCGGGAGTAGGTGGCACAGATACGCAGTATTTT. This translates into CASSLSAGVGGTDTQYF.

This sequence joins TRBV28 and TRBJ2-7; D not resolved. This CDR3 is built from 12 residues. V gave up 4 bases and J gave up 5 bases, with 9 bases separating them. The germline gives CDR1 MDHEN, CDR2 SYDVKM. The CDR3 coding sequence is TGTGCCAGCAGTTACCCCCGTGACGAGCAGTACTTC. It is translated as CASSYPRDEQYF.

The CDR3 DNA reads TGTGCCAGCAGCCAAGATGGATTGTGGGACTTATATGGCTACACCTTC. Translated, it gives CASSQDGLWDLYGYTF. The chain has TRBV14 and TRBJ1-2, with D perhaps matching TRBD1 (5 bases). Germline CDR1 is SGHDN and CDR2 is FVKESK. The germline V and J ends were trimmed by 0 bases and 5 bases, with 16 bases remaining between them. The CDR3 consists of 16 residues.

Only a few counts were recorded for this clonotype. This sequence joins TRBV7-2 and TRBJ2-1; 9 nucleotides match TRBD1. Per the germline V gene, CDR1 is SGHTA and CDR2 is FQGNSA. The CDR3 is 13 amino acids. Germline trimming cut 5 bases from V and 6 bases from J; bases unmatched to any gene: 2. CDR3 sequence (DNA): TGTGCCAGCAGCCCGACAGGGGGCAATGAGCAGTTCTTC. This codes for CASSPTGGNEQFF.

This clonotype was found a few times. The V and J genes are TRBV12-3 or TRBV12-4 and TRBJ2-2, with D perhaps TRBD2 (6 bases). Deletions cut 5 bases from V and 4 bases from J, with 17 bases between. This CDR3 spans 16 amino acids. CDR3 residues: CASSPSGTLPTGELFF. The CDR3, as DNA: TGTGCCAGCAGTCCCTCCGGGACTCTACCCACCGGGGAGCTGTTTTTT.

The count of this clonotype is one. The CDR3 DNA follows: TGCAGTGCCCGCGACAGAGGCTACGAGCAGTACTTC. As protein: CSARDRGYEQYF. The chain recombines TRBV20-1 with TRBJ2-7, with D maybe TRBD1 (5 bases). Germline loops: CDR1 DFQATT, CDR2 SNEGSKA (reference sequence). V was trimmed by 6 bases and J by 3 bases, leaving 12 bases between them. The CDR3 runs 12 residues.

This clonotype was picked up a small number of times. The chain combines TRBV10-3 with TRBJ1-5; D might be TRBD1 (6 bases). Germline CDR1 is ENHRY and CDR2 is SYGVKD. The CDR3 runs to 15 residues. V was pared by 5 bases and J by 2 bases, with 13 bases between. For the CDR3, the DNA is TGTGCCATCAGTCCCGCAGGGGTAGGCAATCAGCCCCAGCATTTT. Translated, it gives CAISPAGVGNQPQHF.

This clonotype appeared many times. This chain links TRBV7-9 with TRBJ2-1; D is perhaps TRBD1 or TRBD2 (5 bases each). Germline V gene lookup returns CDR1 SEHNR and CDR2 FQNEAQ (reference sequence). The V end was cut by 5 bases, the J end by 8 bases, with 10 bases between. CDR3 length equals 12 residues. The CDR3 reads CASSVGRDEQFF. CDR3 in DNA: TGTGCCAGCAGCGTGGGACGTGATGAGCAGTTCTTC.

This clonotype turned up a few times. J is TRBJ1-3 and V is TRBV7-9; D ambiguous. This CDR3 spans 13 amino acids. Germline values: CDR1 SEHNR, CDR2 FQNEAQ (reference sequence). V lost 0 bases, J lost 5 bases, and 5 bases lay in between. CDR3 protein: CASSLAGRNTIYF. CDR3 nucleotides: TGTGCCAGCAGCTTAGCGGGGAGAAACACCATATATTTT.

The V and J genes are TRBV12-3 or TRBV12-4 and TRBJ1-5; D is unresolved. Trimming pared 6 bases from V and 2 bases from J, leaving 14 bases between. The CDR3 totals 15 residues. The CDR3 is CASSSMGRGNQPQHF. CDR3 coding DNA: TGTGCCAGCAGCTCAATGGGAAGAGGCAATCAGCCCCAGCATTTT.

This clonotype has a handful of counts. The chain has TRBV7-8 and TRBJ1-4, with D hard to call. CDR1 is SGHVS, CDR2 FQNEAQ, per germline. This CDR3 region has 18 residues. Deletions cut 1 base from V and 0 bases from J, with 15 bases between. CDR3 DNA: TGTGCCAGCAGCTTAGGGTACGGGTGGGCACCAACTAATGAAAAACTGTTTTTT. It yields the protein CASSLGYGWAPTNEKLFF.

In this sample, this clonotype turned up once. The gene calls are TRBV6-2 or TRBV6-3 and TRBJ2-5, with TRBD2 matching 11 bases. Germline V lookup: CDR1 MNHEY, CDR2 SVGEGT. The CDR3 spans 15 residues. After removal of 6 bases from V and 0 bases from J, the junction contained 3 bases not matched to a gene. The CDR3 region is CASRLAGVYQETQYF. The CDR3, as DNA: TGTGCCAGCAGACTAGCGGGGGTTTACCAAGAGACCCAGTACTTC.

The chain links TRBV19 to TRBJ1-5, with D perhaps matching TRBD1 (5 bases). Trimming cost V 5 bases and J 0 bases, with 32 bases left between them. Germline V gene data show CDR1 as LNHDA and CDR2 as SQIVND (reference sequence). This CDR3 spans 22 amino acids. The CDR3 bases are TGTGCCAGTAGTCCTCAGATCCCTTGGCGACAGCGAACCACTTATAGCAATCAGCCCCAGCATTTT. Translating gives CASSPQIPWRQRTTYSNQPQHF.

This chain joins TRBV7-6 and TRBJ2-7, with 10 bases identical to TRBD1. This CDR3 is built from 18 residues. Germline-derived CDR1 and CDR2 are SGHVS and FNYEAQ. Losses at the gene ends were 6 bases for V and 5 bases for J; bases not matched to a gene: 19. The CDR3 protein is CASSPPPGQGRVRDEQYF. CDR3 nucleotides: TGTGCCAGCAGTCCTCCTCCGGGACAGGGGAGAGTTCGGGACGAGCAGTACTTC.